Presented here are 3 T cell receptor beta chains from one specimen sequenced in a study of T-cell reconstitution after alpha-beta-depleted transplantation in children (dated by TCRdb to between 2015 and 2016). Receptor amplification or capture employed PCR. Instrument used: Illumina HiSeq 2500. Molecular barcoding was employed in the preparation of TCR libraries, with unique molecular identifiers being used to normalize TCRbeta repertoire quantification. TCRdb ran its own pipeline on the public reads, namely fastp trimming at Q25 and MiXCR clone calling, and kept in-frame beta chains. Duplicate CDR3 protein sequences are folded into a single record with the most common DNA and genes. This sample is represented by hundreds of thousands of distinct CDR3 sequences; roughly 15% of them were singletons. The ten largest clonotypes hold around 4.5% of the sample. Sequencing was performed on PBMCs, taken from the stem cell graft. These receptors all come from a human donor who donated a stem cell graft to a child with Fanconi anemia.

This clonotype was detected many times. CDR3 residues: CASSSDLIETQYF. The CDR3 DNA follows: TGTGCCAGCAGCTCGGACTTGATCGAGACCCAGTACTTC. The chain links TRBV7-9 to TRBJ2-5; D is possibly TRBD2 (5 bases). The V end lost 4 bases, the J end lost 5 bases, and 11 bases lay between the germline ends. The germline V gene has CDR1 SEHNR and CDR2 FQNEAQ (reference sequence). CDR3 size: 13 residues.

V and J are TRBV27 and TRBJ2-1; 7 nucleotides agree with TRBD1. CDR3 size: 14 residues. V was clipped by 9 bases and J by 2 bases; unmatched bases: 7. Germline V gene lookup returns CDR1 MNHEY and CDR2 SMNVEV (reference sequence). The CDR3 sequence is CASSDRDAYNEQFF. The CDR3 nucleotides are TGTGCCAGTTCTGACAGGGACGCCTACAATGAGCAGTTCTTC.

A few counts support this clonotype. The V and J genes are TRBV29-1 and TRBJ1-1; D gene ambiguous. CDR3 size: 13 residues. Per germline, CDR1 SQVTM and CDR2 ANQGSEA. Trimming left V 6 bases short and J 10 bases short, with 21 bases between. CDR3 sequence (DNA): TGCAGCGTGGGTCCCCGAGGAAAGTCATTAGCTTTCTTT. Amino acids: CSVGPRGKSLAFF.